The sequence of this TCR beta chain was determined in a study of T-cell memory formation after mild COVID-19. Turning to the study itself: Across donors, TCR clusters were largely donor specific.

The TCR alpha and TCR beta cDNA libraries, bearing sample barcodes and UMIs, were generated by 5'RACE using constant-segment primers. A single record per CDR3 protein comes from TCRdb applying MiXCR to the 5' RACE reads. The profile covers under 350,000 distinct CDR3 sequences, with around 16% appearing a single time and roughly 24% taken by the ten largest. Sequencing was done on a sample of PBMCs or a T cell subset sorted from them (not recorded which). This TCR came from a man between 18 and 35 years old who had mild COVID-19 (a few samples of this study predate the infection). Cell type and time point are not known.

CDR3 in amino acids: CASSQGGPLGYTF. The CDR3 coding sequence is TGTGCCAGCAGCCAAGGAGGGCCCCTCGGCTACACCTTC. The chain has TRBV3-1 and TRBJ1-2; no firm D call. This CDR3 is built from 13 residues. Germline CDR1 LGHDT, CDR2 YNNKEL (reference sequence). The V end lost 1 base, the J end lost 8 bases, and 11 bases lay between the germline ends.